This TCR beta chain came from a study of cytomegalovirus exposure and HLA in healthy donors. General study results and limits: Whilst most TCR sequences proved rare, a subset of public TCRs occurred across many donors.

About this clone itself: What it binds is not known.

V was shortened by 5 bases and J by 6 bases, with 17 bases between the two germline ends. This CDR3 comprises 15 residues. Germline V gives CDR1 SGHTA, CDR2 FQGTGA. Sequencing used immunoSEQ multiplex PCR; TCRdb keeps in-frame clones, though not all of them. The sample lists approximately 200,000 clones; 85% to 95% were seen once. The TCR originated in a woman under 30 in good health and CMV-seronegative. The rearrangement uses TRBV7-3 and TRBJ2-1; D unresolved. The sequenced sample consisted of PBMCs. CDR3 region: CASSQATPGPNEQFF. CDR3 sequence (DNA): TGTGCCAGCAGCCAGGCTACGCCTGGCCCCAATGAGCAGTTCTTC.